Below, 11 T cell receptor beta chains from the same sample are listed, as sequenced in a study of blood T cell repertoires in COVID-19. The protocol was immunoSEQ multiplex PCR, while the TCRdb copy is restricted to in-frame clones and leaves out a portion. In the table there are about 9,000 clones, just over 85% of which are singletons. The sample consisted of peripheral blood. The receptors come from a human donor in a cohort sampled during active COVID-19.

CDR3 amino acids: CASSTTNEKLFF. The CDR3 nucleotides read TGTGCCAGCAGCACTACAAATGAAAAACTGTTTTTT. The chain combines TRBV6-5 with TRBJ1-4; no reliable D call. Per germline, CDR1 MNHEY and CDR2 SVGAGI. Trimming took off 6 bases at V and 5 bases at J, with 7 bases between the two ends. This CDR3 spans 12 amino acids.

This rearrangement joins TRBV28 to TRBJ1-5, with 10 bases matching TRBD1. Losses at the gene ends were 3 bases for V and 5 bases for J; bases not matched to a gene: 7. CDR1 is MDHEN, CDR2 SYDVKM, per germline. There are 16 residues in the CDR3. The CDR3 nucleotides are TGTGCCAGCAGTTTTCAATGGACAGGGGGGGATCAGCCCCAGCATTTT. Protein product: CASSFQWTGGDQPQHF.

The chain has TRBV12-3 or TRBV12-4 and TRBJ1-4, with unresolved D. The CDR3 length is 11 residues. The germline V and J ends were trimmed by 4 bases and 12 bases, with 9 bases remaining between them. The CDR3 sequence: CASSSHGELFF. CDR3 sequence (DNA): TGTGCCAGCAGTTCACATGGAGAACTGTTTTTT.

The rearrangement joins TRBV3-1 (or the pseudogene TRBV3-2) to TRBJ2-7; D might be TRBD1 (5 bases). The V end lost 2 bases, the J end lost 5 bases, and 10 bases lay between the germline ends. Germline V gene data show CDR1 as LGHDT and CDR2 as YNNKEL (reference sequence). The CDR3 has 13 amino acids. DNA of the CDR3: TGTGCCAGCAGCCAACCGGGCAGGGACGAGCAGTACTTC. Protein sequence: CASSQPGRDEQYF.

V usage is TRBV15 and J usage is TRBJ1-6, with no clear D. The germline gives CDR1 LNHNV, CDR2 YYDKDF (reference sequence). The V end lost 0 bases, the J end lost 6 bases, and 6 bases lay between the germline ends. The CDR3 is 14 amino acids. CDR3 in amino acids: CATSRDRVNSPLHF. The DNA of the CDR3 is TGTGCCACCAGCAGAGATCGGGTTAATTCACCCCTCCACTTT.

This rearrangement joins TRBV2 to TRBJ2-1; 13 bases are shared with TRBD2. Per germline, CDR1 SNHLY and CDR2 FYNNEI. V was clipped by 4 bases and J by 6 bases; unmatched bases: 3. The length of the CDR3 is 15 residues. The CDR3 bases are TGTGCCAGCAGTGCCACTAGCGGGAGGGTCAATGAGCAGTTCTTC. This encodes CASSATSGRVNEQFF.

The chain carries TRBV4-1 and TRBJ1-3; D is possibly TRBD1 (6 bases). V was trimmed by 4 bases and J by 0 bases, leaving 16 bases between them. The CDR3 runs 17 residues. CDR1 is MGHRA, CDR2 YSYEKL, per germline. CDR3 DNA sequence: TGCGCCAGCAGCCCAACAGGGTTTGGCACCTCTGGAAACACCATATATTTT. Translating gives CASSPTGFGTSGNTIYF.

The V and J genes are TRBV20-1 and TRBJ2-1; no clear D gene. Germline values: CDR1 DFQATT, CDR2 SNEGSKA (reference sequence). V gave up 3 bases and J gave up 8 bases, with 8 bases separating them. The CDR3 extends over 11 amino acids. The CDR3 spells CSASSGHEQFF. CDR3 sequence (DNA): TGCAGTGCTAGTTCAGGTCATGAGCAGTTCTTC.

The V call is TRBV4-2, the J call TRBJ2-1; D is possibly TRBD2 (6 bases). The CDR3 totals 17 residues. V shed 0 bases and J shed 3 bases, with 15 bases lying between them. The germline V gene encodes CDR1 LGHNA and CDR2 YNFKEQ. In nucleotides, the CDR3 is TGTGCCAGCAGCCAAGATCAGGGCGGGAAATACTACAATGAGCAGTTCTTC. This translates into CASSQDQGGKYYNEQFF.

The genes are TRBV9 and TRBJ2-7; D perhaps matches TRBD1 (6 bases). The CDR3 runs to 15 residues. V lost 4 bases to trimming and J lost 0 bases, with 14 bases between them. Germline V gene sequence: CDR1 SGDLS, CDR2 YYNGEE. In DNA, the CDR3 is TGTGCCAGCAGCCTCGGCGGACAGAACTCCTACGAGCAGTACTTC. Translated: CASSLGGQNSYEQYF.

The J gene is TRBJ2-1, the V gene TRBV12-3 or TRBV12-4; D perhaps matches TRBD2 (6 bases). CDR3 length: 13 amino acids. V lost 4 bases, J lost 5 bases, and 9 bases lay in between. The CDR3 DNA is TGTGCCAGCAGTTCTAGCGCACACAATGAGCAGTTCTTC. This sequence encodes CASSSSAHNEQFF.